One sample yielded the 5 T cell receptor beta chains listed below, sequenced in a study of cytomegalovirus exposure and HLA in healthy donors. Primers included in the PCR were 60 Vbeta and 13 Jbeta primers. Repertoires were generated with immunoSEQ multiplex PCR, while TCRdb's copy carries only in-frame clones and drops some. The sample has 100,000 to 150,000 clones; roughly four fifths are singletons. Sequenced: PBMCs. The receptor set was obtained from a male donor in good health and CMV-seronegative.

The chain joins TRBV7-9 to TRBJ2-5; TRBD2 is a possible D gene (6 bases). Germline V gives CDR1 SEHNR, CDR2 FQNEAQ (reference sequence). CDR3 length: 13 amino acids. Trimming removed 8 bases from V and 5 bases from J, with 15 bases in between. CDR3 loop: CASGAGWRETQYF. The CDR3, as DNA: TGTGCCAGCGGGGCGGGATGGAGGGAGACCCAGTACTTC. Looking up the rest from reference TRBV7-9 and TRBJ2-5 gives the full variable domain: DTGVSQNPRHKITKRGQNVTFRCDPISEHNRLYWYRQTLGQGPEFLTYFQNEAQLEKSRLLSDRFSAERPKGSFSTLEIQRTEQGDSAMYLCASGAGWRETQYFGPGTRLLVL.

This chain uses TRBV4-3 with TRBJ2-2, with D perhaps matching TRBD2 (6 bases). The germline V gene encodes CDR1 LGHNA and CDR2 YSLEER. The CDR3 length is 16 residues. V lost 4 bases and J 4 bases, leaving 16 bases between the germline ends. DNA for the CDR3: TGCGCCAGCAGCCCGGGGGTCACGAGGGGCACCGGGGAGCTGTTTTTT. Amino acids: CASSPGVTRGTGELFF.

The chain links TRBV6-6 to TRBJ1-5; D call uncertain. Germline V gives CDR1 MNHNY, CDR2 SVGAGI (reference sequence). Trimming left V 10 bases short and J 3 bases short, with 10 bases between. This CDR3 spans 12 amino acids. CDR3 nucleotides: TGTGCCACCGGGATTAACAATCAGCCCCAGCATTTT. Translating gives CATGINNQPQHF.

The rearrangement uses TRBV11-2 and TRBJ1-3; 9 nucleotides align to TRBD1. The CDR3 extends over 14 amino acids. With 5 bases clipped from V and 9 bases from J, the junction kept 8 bases outside the gene matches. Germline-derived CDR1 and CDR2 are SGHAT and FQNNGV. The CDR3 sequence is CASSVPGQGVTIYF. Here the CDR3 DNA reads TGTGCCAGCAGCGTCCCGGGACAGGGAGTCACCATATATTTT.

The rearrangement joins TRBV11-2 to TRBJ2-5; 11 bases fit TRBD1. This CDR3 region has 16 residues. Trimming at V came to 5 bases and at J to 4 bases, leaving 9 bases not matched to a gene. CDR1 is SGHAT and CDR2 is FQNNGV in the germline V gene. CDR3 protein: CASSRISGTGGETQYF. The CDR3 DNA is TGTGCCAGCAGCCGAATTTCCGGGACAGGGGGAGAGACCCAGTACTTC.